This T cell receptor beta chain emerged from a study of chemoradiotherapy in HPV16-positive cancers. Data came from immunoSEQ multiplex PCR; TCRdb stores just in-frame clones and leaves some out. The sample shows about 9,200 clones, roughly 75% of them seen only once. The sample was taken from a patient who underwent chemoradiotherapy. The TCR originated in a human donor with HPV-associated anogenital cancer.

The CDR3 DNA follows: TGTGCCAGCACAATAAGCGGGGGAGGGGAGCAGTTCTTC. Protein: CASTISGGGEQFF. This sequence joins TRBV6-5 and TRBJ2-1; 8 bases map to TRBD2. Germline assignment: CDR1 MNHEY and CDR2 SVGAGI. The CDR3 covers 13 residues. V was pared by 7 bases and J by 10 bases, with 9 bases of the junction left unmatched.